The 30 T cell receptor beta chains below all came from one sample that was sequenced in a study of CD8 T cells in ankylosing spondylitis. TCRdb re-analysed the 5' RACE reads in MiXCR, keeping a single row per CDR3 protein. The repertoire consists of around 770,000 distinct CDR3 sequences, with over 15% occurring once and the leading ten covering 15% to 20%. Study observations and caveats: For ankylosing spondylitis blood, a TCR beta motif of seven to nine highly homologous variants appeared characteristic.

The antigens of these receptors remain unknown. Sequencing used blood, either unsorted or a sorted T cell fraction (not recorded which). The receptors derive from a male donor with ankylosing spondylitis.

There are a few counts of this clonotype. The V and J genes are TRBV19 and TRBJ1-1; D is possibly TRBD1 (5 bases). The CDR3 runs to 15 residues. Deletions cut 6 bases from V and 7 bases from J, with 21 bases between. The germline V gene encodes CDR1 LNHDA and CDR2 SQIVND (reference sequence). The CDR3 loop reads CASSLTDYGAREAFF. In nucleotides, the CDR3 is TGTGCCAGTAGCCTCACCGACTATGGGGCGCGTGAAGCTTTCTTT.

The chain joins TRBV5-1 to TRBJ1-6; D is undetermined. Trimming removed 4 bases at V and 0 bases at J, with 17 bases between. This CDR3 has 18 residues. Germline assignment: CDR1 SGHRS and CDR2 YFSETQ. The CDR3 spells CASSNLPQESSYNSPLHF. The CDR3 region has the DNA TGCGCCAGCAGCAACCTTCCGCAGGAGAGCTCCTATAATTCACCCCTCCACTTT.

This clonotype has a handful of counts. Written as DNA, the CDR3 is TGTGCCAGCAGCGTAGCGAGTTACTCCTACGAGCAGTACTTC. This encodes CASSVASYSYEQYF. This rearrangement joins TRBV9 to TRBJ2-7, with no clear D. V was trimmed by 0 bases and J by 0 bases, leaving 7 bases between them. CDR1 and CDR2 (germline): SGDLS, YYNGEE. CDR3 length: 14 residues. The full variable domain, with the rest looked up from reference TRBV9 and TRBJ2-7, is DSGVTQTPKHLITATGQRVTLRCSPRSGDLSVYWYQQSLDQGLQFLIQYYNGEERAKGNILERFSAQQFPDLHSELNLSSLELGDSALYFCASSVASYSYEQYFGPGTRLTVT.

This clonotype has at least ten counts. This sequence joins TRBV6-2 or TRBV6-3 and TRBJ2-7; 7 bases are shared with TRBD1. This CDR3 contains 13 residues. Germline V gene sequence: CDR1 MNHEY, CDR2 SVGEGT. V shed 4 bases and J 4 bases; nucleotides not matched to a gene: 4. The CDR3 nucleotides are TGTGCCAGCAGTTGGGACAGAGGGTACGAGCAGTACTTC. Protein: CASSWDRGYEQYF.

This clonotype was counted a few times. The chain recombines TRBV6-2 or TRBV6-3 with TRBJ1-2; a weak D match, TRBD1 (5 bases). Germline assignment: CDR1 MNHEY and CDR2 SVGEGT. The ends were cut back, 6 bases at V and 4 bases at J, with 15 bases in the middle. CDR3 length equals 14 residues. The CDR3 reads CASSLRARGYGYTF. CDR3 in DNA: TGTGCCAGCAGCCTCAGGGCCCGGGGCTATGGCTACACCTTC.

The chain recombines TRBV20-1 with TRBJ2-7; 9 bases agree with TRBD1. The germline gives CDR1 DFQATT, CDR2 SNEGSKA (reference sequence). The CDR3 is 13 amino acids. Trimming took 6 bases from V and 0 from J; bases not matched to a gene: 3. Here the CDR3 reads CSAPQGASYEQYF. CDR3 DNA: TGCAGTGCCCCACAGGGGGCCTCCTACGAGCAGTACTTC.

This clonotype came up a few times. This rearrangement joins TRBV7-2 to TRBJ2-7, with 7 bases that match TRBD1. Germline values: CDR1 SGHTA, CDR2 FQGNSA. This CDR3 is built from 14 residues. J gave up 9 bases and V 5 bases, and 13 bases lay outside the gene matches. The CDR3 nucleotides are TGTGCCAGCAGCCCAAGGCGACAGGGTGAGGGGCAGTACTTC. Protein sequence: CASSPRRQGEGQYF.

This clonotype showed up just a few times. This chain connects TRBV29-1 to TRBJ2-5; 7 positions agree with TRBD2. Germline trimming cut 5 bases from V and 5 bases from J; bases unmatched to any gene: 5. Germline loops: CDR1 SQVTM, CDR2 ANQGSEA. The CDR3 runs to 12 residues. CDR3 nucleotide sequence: TGCAGCGTTTCTGGGGGGGTCGAGACCCAGTACTTC. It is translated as CSVSGGVETQYF.

CDR3 amino acids: CASRNTGRWPDTQYF. CDR3 coding DNA: TGTGCCAGCAGGAACACCGGGAGGTGGCCAGATACGCAGTATTTT. The V gene is TRBV6-1, the J gene TRBJ2-3, with TRBD2 identical over 7 bases. This CDR3 has 15 amino acids. Trimming removed 6 bases from V and 4 bases from J; junction bases left unmatched: 10. Germline values: CDR1 MNHNS, CDR2 SASEGT.

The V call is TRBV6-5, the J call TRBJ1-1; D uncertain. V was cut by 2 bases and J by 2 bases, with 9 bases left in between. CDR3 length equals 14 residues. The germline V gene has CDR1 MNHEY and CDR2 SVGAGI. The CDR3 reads CASSYGSANTEAFF. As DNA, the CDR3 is TGTGCCAGCAGTTACGGCAGCGCCAACACTGAAGCTTTCTTT.

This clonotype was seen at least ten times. The chain's CDR3 is CASSVVASVYEQYF. The CDR3 nucleotides are TGTGCCAGCAGCGTAGTGGCTAGCGTATACGAGCAGTACTTC. J is TRBJ2-7 and V is TRBV9; possibly TRBD2 for D (6 bases). The length of the CDR3 is 14 residues. Trimming removed 0 bases from V and 4 bases from J, with 11 bases in between. From germline, CDR1 is SGDLS and CDR2 YYNGEE.

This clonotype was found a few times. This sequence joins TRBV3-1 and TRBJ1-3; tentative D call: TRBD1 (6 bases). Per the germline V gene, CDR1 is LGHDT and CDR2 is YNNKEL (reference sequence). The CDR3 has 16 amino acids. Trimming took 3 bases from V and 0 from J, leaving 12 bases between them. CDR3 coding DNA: TGTGCCAGCAGCCAGCCCCGGACAGCCTCTGGAAACACCATATATTTT. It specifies CASSQPRTASGNTIYF.

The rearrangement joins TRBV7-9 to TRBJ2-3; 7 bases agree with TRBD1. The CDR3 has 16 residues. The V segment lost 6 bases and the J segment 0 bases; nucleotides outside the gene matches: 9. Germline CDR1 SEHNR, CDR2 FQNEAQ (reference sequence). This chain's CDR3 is CASRPGTDASTDTQYF. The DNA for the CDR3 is TGTGCCAGCAGGCCCGGGACAGACGCTAGCACAGATACGCAGTATTTT.

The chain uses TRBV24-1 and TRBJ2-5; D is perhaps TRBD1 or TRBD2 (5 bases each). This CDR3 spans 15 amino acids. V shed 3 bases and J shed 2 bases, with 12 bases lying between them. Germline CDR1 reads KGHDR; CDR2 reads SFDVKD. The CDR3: CATSDVRDGQETQYF. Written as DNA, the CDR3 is TGTGCCACCAGTGATGTACGGGACGGTCAAGAGACCCAGTACTTC.

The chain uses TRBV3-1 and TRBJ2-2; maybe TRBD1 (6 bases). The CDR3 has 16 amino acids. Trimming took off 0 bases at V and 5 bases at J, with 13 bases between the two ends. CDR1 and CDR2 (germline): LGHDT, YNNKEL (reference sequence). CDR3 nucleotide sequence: TGTGCCAGCAGCCAAGACCGGACAGTCGGTACCGGGGAGCTGTTTTTT. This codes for CASSQDRTVGTGELFF.

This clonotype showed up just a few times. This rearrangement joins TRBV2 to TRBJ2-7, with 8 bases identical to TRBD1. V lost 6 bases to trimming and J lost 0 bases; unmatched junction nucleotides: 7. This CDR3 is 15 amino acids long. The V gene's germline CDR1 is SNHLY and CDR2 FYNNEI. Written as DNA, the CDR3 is TGTGCCAGCAGAGCAAAAGGGACAGGCTCCTACGAGCAGTACTTC. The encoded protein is CASRAKGTGSYEQYF.

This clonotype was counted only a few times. This chain's CDR3 is CSVQKSRAQTQYF. The CDR3 DNA reads TGCAGCGTTCAAAAATCCCGTGCGCAGACCCAGTACTTC. V is TRBV29-1 and J is TRBJ2-5, with D hard to call. This CDR3 comprises 13 residues. The V gene's germline CDR1 is SQVTM and CDR2 ANQGSEA. Trimming cost V 5 bases and J 6 bases, with 16 bases left between them.

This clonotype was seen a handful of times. Here the CDR3 reads CASSLLGEGRYEQFF. Written as DNA, the CDR3 is TGTGCCAGCAGTTTATTGGGGGAGGGCCGGTATGAGCAGTTCTTC. V is TRBV28 and J is TRBJ2-1; 7 positions agree with TRBD2. The germline gives CDR1 MDHEN, CDR2 SYDVKM. After removal of 1 base from V and 8 bases from J, the junction contained 8 bases not matched to a gene. The CDR3 totals 15 residues.

CDR3 in amino acids: CASSLGSVSGTQYF. CDR3 bases: TGTGCCAGCAGCTTGGGCAGTGTTTCGGGTACGCAGTATTTT. V gene TRBV7-2 combines with J gene TRBJ2-3; D is uncertain. The V end lost 3 bases, the J end lost 8 bases, and 15 bases lay between the germline ends. Germline CDR1 SGHTA, CDR2 FQGNSA. The CDR3 runs to 14 residues.

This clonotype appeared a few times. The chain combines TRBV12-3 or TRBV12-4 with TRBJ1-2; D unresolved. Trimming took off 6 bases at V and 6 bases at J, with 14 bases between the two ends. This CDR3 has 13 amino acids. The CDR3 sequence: CASRVGVRDGYTF. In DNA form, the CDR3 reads TGTGCCAGCAGAGTCGGGGTTCGGGATGGCTACACCTTC.

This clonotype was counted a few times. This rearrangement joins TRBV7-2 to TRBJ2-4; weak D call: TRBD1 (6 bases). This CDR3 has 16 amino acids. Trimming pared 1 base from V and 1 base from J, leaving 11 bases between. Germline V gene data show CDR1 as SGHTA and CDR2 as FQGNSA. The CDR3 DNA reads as TGTGCCAGCAGCTTAGGAGGGGGTAGGGCCAAAAACATTCAGTACTTC. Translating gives CASSLGGGRAKNIQYF.

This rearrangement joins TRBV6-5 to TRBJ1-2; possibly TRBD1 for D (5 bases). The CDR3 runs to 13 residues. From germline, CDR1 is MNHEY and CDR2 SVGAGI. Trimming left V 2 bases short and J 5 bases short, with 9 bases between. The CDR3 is CASSYIGAYGYTF. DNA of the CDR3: TGTGCCAGCAGTTACATCGGGGCGTATGGCTACACCTTC.

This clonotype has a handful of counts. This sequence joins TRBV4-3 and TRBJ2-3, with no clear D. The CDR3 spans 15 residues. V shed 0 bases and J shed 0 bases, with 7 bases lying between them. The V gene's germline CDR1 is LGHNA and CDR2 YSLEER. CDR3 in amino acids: CASSQDTASTDTQYF. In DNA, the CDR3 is TGCGCCAGCAGCCAAGATACGGCTAGCACAGATACGCAGTATTTT.

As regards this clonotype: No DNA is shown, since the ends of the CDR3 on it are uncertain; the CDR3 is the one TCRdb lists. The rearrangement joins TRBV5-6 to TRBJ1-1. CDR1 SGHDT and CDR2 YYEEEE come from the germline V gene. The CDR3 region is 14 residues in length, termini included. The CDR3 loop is CASSFLAVNTEAFF.

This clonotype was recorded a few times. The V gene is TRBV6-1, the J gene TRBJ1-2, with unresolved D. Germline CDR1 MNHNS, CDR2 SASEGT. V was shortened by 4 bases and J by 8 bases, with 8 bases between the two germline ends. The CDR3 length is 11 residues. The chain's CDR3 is CASSAGRGYTF. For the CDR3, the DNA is TGTGCCAGCAGTGCAGGACGCGGCTACACCTTC.

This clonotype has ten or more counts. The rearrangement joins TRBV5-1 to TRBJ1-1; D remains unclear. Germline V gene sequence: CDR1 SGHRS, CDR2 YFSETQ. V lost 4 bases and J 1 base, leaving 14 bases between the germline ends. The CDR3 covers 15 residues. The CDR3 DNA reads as TGCGCCAGCAGCGGAGGCGCGGCCAAGAACACTGAAGCTTTCTTT. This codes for CASSGGAAKNTEAFF.

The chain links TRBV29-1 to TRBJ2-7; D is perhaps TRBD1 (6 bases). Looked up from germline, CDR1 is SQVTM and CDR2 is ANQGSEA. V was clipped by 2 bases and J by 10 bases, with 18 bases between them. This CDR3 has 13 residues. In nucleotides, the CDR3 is TGCAGCGTTGAAAGAGGGGGTTATGGGGGACAGTACTTC. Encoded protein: CSVERGGYGGQYF.

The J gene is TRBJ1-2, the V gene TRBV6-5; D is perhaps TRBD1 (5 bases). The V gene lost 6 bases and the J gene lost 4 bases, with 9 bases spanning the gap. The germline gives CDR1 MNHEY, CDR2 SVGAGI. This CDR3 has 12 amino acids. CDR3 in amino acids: CASSTGRYGYTF. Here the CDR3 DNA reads TGTGCCAGCAGCACGGGACGCTATGGCTACACCTTC.

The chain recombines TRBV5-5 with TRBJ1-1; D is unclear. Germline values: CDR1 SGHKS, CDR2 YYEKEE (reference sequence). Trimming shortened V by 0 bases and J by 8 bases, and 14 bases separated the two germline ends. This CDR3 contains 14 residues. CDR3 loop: CASSLAVREIEAFF. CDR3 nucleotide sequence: TGTGCCAGCAGCTTGGCGGTTCGTGAAATAGAAGCTTTCTTT. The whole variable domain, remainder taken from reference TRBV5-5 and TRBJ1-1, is DAGVTQSPTHLIKTRGQQVTLRCSPISGHKSVSWYQQVLGQGPQFIFQYYEKEERGRGNFPDRFSARQFPNYSSELNVNALLLGDSALYLCASSLAVREIEAFFGQGTRLTVV.

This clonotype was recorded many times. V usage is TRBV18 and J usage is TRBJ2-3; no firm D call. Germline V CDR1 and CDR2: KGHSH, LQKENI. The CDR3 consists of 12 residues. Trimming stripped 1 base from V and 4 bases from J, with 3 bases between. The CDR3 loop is CASSPLADTQYF. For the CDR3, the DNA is TGTGCCAGCTCACCACTTGCAGATACGCAGTATTTT.